The rows below give T cell receptor beta chains drawn from one sample of a study of shared clonotypes between healthy human individuals. Sequencing used immunoSEQ multiplex PCR; TCRdb keeps in-frame clones, though not all of them. The sample yields some 2,000,000 clones, more than 90% seen once. Sequencing was performed on naive CD4+ T cells sorted from blood. The receptors shown here come from a man aged 18 to 35 in good health. Each CDR3 is given with its conserved first and last residue. A D gene is named only where the DNA matches it firmly. Size is stated for part of the rows, as once, few or many counts, or as a class when the clone is expanded.

D: TRBD1
size: once
V: TRBV4-3
J: TRBJ2-7
CDR3: CASSQDGQGAYEQYF
DNA: TGCGCCAGCAGCCAGGATGGGCAGGGGGCCTACGAGCAGTACTTC

D: TRBD2
size: once
V: TRBV5-4
J: TRBJ2-3
CDR3: CASSSGGTSLTDTQYF
DNA: TGTGCCAGCAGTAGCGGCGGGACTAGTCTCACAGATACGCAGTATTTT

D: NA
size: NA
V: TRBV5-1
J: TRBJ1-1
CDR3: CASSPGEKTEAFF
DNA: TGCGCCAGCAGCCCGGGCGAGAAAACTGAAGCTTTCTTT

D: NA
size: NA
V: TRBV29-1
J: TRBJ2-2
CDR3: CSVDQNTGELFF
DNA: TGCAGCGTTGACCAGAACACCGGGGAGCTGTTTTTT

D: TRBD2
size: NA
V: TRBV6-1
J: TRBJ2-7
CDR3: CASSGPGTSVYEQYF
DNA: TGTGCCAGCAGTGGACCCGGGACTAGCGTATACGAGCAGTACTTC

D: NA
size: NA
V: TRBV30
J: TRBJ2-2
CDR3: CAWSGRRLLLGELFF
DNA: TGTGCCTGGAGTGGCAGGAGGCTCCTCCTCGGGGAGCTGTTTTTT

D: NA
size: NA
V: TRBV28
J: TRBJ1-4
CDR3: CASSFGSLGSEKLFF
DNA: TGTGCCAGCAGTTTCGGGTCCCTAGGGAGTGAAAAACTGTTTTTT

D: NA
size: NA
V: TRBV18
J: TRBJ1-2
CDR3: CASSPWADYGYTF
DNA: TGTGCCAGCTCACCATGGGCAGATTATGGCTACACCTTC

D: NA
size: NA
V: TRBV6-1
J: TRBJ1-2
CDR3: CASKLDPIANYGYTF
DNA: TGTGCCAGCAAGTTAGATCCAATAGCTAACTATGGCTACACCTTC

D: TRBD2
size: NA
V: TRBV7-9
J: TRBJ2-3
CDR3: CASSPLRASGSTDTQYF
DNA: TGTGCCAGCAGCCCCCTCCGAGCTAGCGGGAGTACAGATACGCAGTATTTT

D: TRBD1
size: NA
V: TRBV27
J: TRBJ1-3
CDR3: CASSSQGARGNTIYF
DNA: TGTGCCAGCAGTTCCCAGGGGGCGCGAGGTAACACCATATATTTT